This T cell receptor beta chain appears in the sequencing data of a study of spatial heterogeneity in lung cancer. Study in general: Compared with alpha-chain sequences, beta-chain sequences were consistently detected in greater numbers.

J lost 6 bases, V lost 4 bases, and 8 bases had no gene match. This CDR3 region has 16 residues. The table lists this clonotype with many counts. Every individual TCR cDNA molecule carried its own unique molecular identifier, which allowed correction of PCR and sequencing errors. TCRdb recomputed calls from the 5' RACE reads with MiXCR, one row per CDR3 protein. The sample contains approximately 11,000 distinct CDR3 sequences, approximately 4% of which appear only once. As for time point: sample taken at primary tumor resection. Researchers sequenced whole RNA taken from tumor, nontumor lung or frozen PBMC without sorting.

The chain combines TRBV12-3 or TRBV12-4 with TRBJ2-3; TRBD2 agrees at 12 bases. The TCR comes from a male donor with early-stage non-small cell lung cancer. The sequencing used normal lung tissue next to the tumor, collected at surgery. The CDR3 is CASSSLTSGRRDTQYF. CDR3 bases: TGTGCCAGCAGTTCCCTGACTAGCGGGAGACGGGATACGCAGTATTTT.